Described below is a single T cell receptor beta chain sequence and its context. Its antigen remains unidentified. TCRdb ran MiXCR on the RT-PCR reads and lists one entry per CDR3 protein. The sample holds about 500,000 distinct CDR3 sequences, approximately 7.3% seen once. These data are taken from a study of response to subunit inactivated influenza vaccine. Whole-study findings and limits: Every seasonal influenza vaccination brings in few new T cells, the authors suggested.

The J segment lost 5 bases and the V segment lost 6 bases, leaving 6 bases of the junction unmatched. Per the germline V gene, CDR1 is SGHTA and CDR2 is FQGNSA. There are 13 residues in the CDR3. The sequencing here drew on PBMCs from blood, taken approximately 25 months after vaccination. The chain carries TRBV7-2 and TRBJ2-7, with TRBD1 matching 8 bases. This clonotype was sampled from a man in his fifties or sixties who received an inactivated influenza vaccine. The CDR3 spells CASRPATGDEQYF. For the CDR3, the DNA is TGTGCCAGCAGACCAGCGACAGGGGACGAGCAGTACTTC.